Below, one T cell receptor beta chain is given with its context. The data stem from a study of Ad26.COV2.S vaccination and SARS-CoV-2 variants. The data were produced by immunoSEQ multiplex PCR, yet TCRdb's version contains in-frame clones alone and is incomplete. This table holds about 350,000 clones, about 86% found once. Noted treatment: 19 received Ad26.COV2.S at low or high dose, single or two shots; several received placebo; per-sample allocation not given. All samples were drawn on day 63, counting from the first vaccine or placebo injection. Source: peripheral blood, taken in a trial of Ad26.COV2.S vaccine versus placebo. The sequence was obtained from a person between 18 and 65 years old who received the Ad26.COV2.S COVID-19 vaccine or a placebo.

CDR3 loop: CASSLSMDRFYEQYF. DNA for the CDR3: TGTGCCAGCAGCTTATCCATGGACAGATTCTACGAGCAGTACTTC. V usage is TRBV7-2 and J usage is TRBJ2-7; D perhaps matches TRBD1 (6 bases). Germline V lookup: CDR1 SGHTA, CDR2 FQGNSA. With 2 bases removed from V and 3 bases from J, the gap between germline ends came to 14 bases. This CDR3 has 15 residues.